A selection of T cell receptor beta chains follows, all from one sample in a study of T cell repertoires in cytomegalovirus infection. Via MiXCR, TCRdb re-called the reads, giving one row per CDR3 protein. Of hundreds of thousands of distinct CDR3 sequences listed, around 30% are singletons. Their recognized antigens are unknown. The specimen was cultured CD8+ T cells from PBMCs, collected from culture after CMV antigen stimulation. The receptors stem from a human donor in good health (CMV status not recorded). Some clones in this sample may be carry-over from other donors' samples. Both conserved end residues are part of each CDR3. Fields, in order: CDR3 protein, CDR3 DNA, J gene, V gene, clone size, D gene. D genes are given only for firm matches. Clone size is given for some rows only: seen once, a few or many times, or a class if the clone is expanded.

cdr3_aa: CASGPTSTDTQYF
cdr3_nt: TGTGCTAGTGGCCCGACTAGCACAGATACGCAGTATTTT
j_call: TRBJ2-3
v_call: TRBV12-5
clone_size: few
d_call: NA

cdr3_aa: CASKPRDRQNTEAFF
cdr3_nt: TGTGCCAGTAAACCCCGGGACAGACAGAACACTGAAGCTTTCTTT
j_call: TRBJ1-1
v_call: TRBV19
clone_size: once
d_call: TRBD1

cdr3_aa: CASSYSRLEQFF
cdr3_nt: TGTGCCAGCAGTTACTCGAGGCTTGAGCAGTTCTTC
j_call: TRBJ2-1
v_call: TRBV6-5
clone_size: NA
d_call: NA

cdr3_aa: CASTPPESMNTEAFF
cdr3_nt: TGTGCCAGCACACCTCCAGAGAGCATGAACACTGAAGCTTTCTTT
j_call: TRBJ1-1
v_call: TRBV7-6
clone_size: many
d_call: NA

cdr3_aa: CASSRSGGGTGELFF
cdr3_nt: TGCGCCAGCAGCCGCTCGGGGGGGGGCACCGGGGAGCTGTTTTTT
j_call: TRBJ2-2
v_call: TRBV4-3
clone_size: NA
d_call: TRBD2

cdr3_aa: CASTHRDRGSGTDTQYF
cdr3_nt: TGCGCCAGCACCCACCGGGACCGCGGTTCTGGCACAGATACGCAGTATTTT
j_call: TRBJ2-3
v_call: TRBV4-3
clone_size: NA
d_call: NA

cdr3_aa: CASMGPGGTGANVLTF
cdr3_nt: TGTGCCAGTATGGGACCCGGAGGGACTGGGGCCAACGTCCTGACTTTC
j_call: TRBJ2-6
v_call: TRBV19
clone_size: NA
d_call: NA

cdr3_aa: CASSPRGEITDTQYF
cdr3_nt: TGTGCCAGCAGCCCCAGGGGGGAAATCACAGATACGCAGTATTTT
j_call: TRBJ2-3
v_call: TRBV11-2
clone_size: few
d_call: NA

cdr3_aa: CSAPSWVNTEAFF
cdr3_nt: TGCAGTGCCCCTAGTTGGGTGAACACTGAAGCTTTCTTT
j_call: TRBJ1-1
v_call: TRBV20-1
clone_size: NA
d_call: NA

cdr3_aa: CAIRTGGFAGNTIYF
cdr3_nt: TGTGCCATCAGAACAGGGGGCTTCGCTGGAAACACCATATATTTT
j_call: TRBJ1-3
v_call: TRBV10-3
clone_size: NA
d_call: TRBD1

cdr3_aa: CASSPTGQGVHEQYF
cdr3_nt: TGTGCCAGCAGCCCCACGGGACAGGGGGTCCACGAGCAGTACTTC
j_call: TRBJ2-7
v_call: TRBV7-6
clone_size: many
d_call: TRBD1

cdr3_aa: CASSCSPPDRTVNTEAFF
cdr3_nt: TGTGCCAGCAGTTGCTCTCCCCCGGACAGGACCGTGAACACTGAAGCTTTCTTT
j_call: TRBJ1-1
v_call: TRBV6-5
clone_size: NA
d_call: TRBD1

cdr3_aa: CASQGGRYNEQFF
cdr3_nt: TGTGCCAGCCAGGGGGGGCGATACAATGAGCAGTTCTTC
j_call: TRBJ2-1
v_call: TRBV7-4
clone_size: few
d_call: NA

cdr3_aa: CASSLSGAEQFF
cdr3_nt: TGTGCCAGCAGTTTAAGCGGGGCAGAGCAGTTCTTC
j_call: TRBJ2-1
v_call: TRBV12-3/TRBV12-4
clone_size: many
d_call: TRBD2

cdr3_aa: CASSQGTGTNSPLHF
cdr3_nt: TGCGCCAGCAGCCAAGGGACAGGGACTAATTCACCCCTCCACTTT
j_call: TRBJ1-6
v_call: TRBV4-1
clone_size: many
d_call: TRBD1

cdr3_aa: CASSFAGEQYF
cdr3_nt: TGTGCCAGCAGTTTCGCCGGAGAGCAGTACTTC
j_call: TRBJ2-7
v_call: TRBV27
clone_size: NA
d_call: NA

cdr3_aa: CANAEGSNEQFF
cdr3_nt: TGTGCCAATGCCGAGGGGTCCAATGAGCAGTTCTTC
j_call: TRBJ2-1
v_call: TRBV7-9
clone_size: NA
d_call: NA

cdr3_aa: CASSFTTMRGGAQFF
cdr3_nt: TGTGCCAGCAGCTTCACGACTATGCGCGGGGGGGCCCAGTTCTTC
j_call: TRBJ2-1
v_call: TRBV6-2/TRBV6-3
clone_size: NA
d_call: TRBD2

cdr3_aa: CVSSRQRNTEAFF
cdr3_nt: TGTGTCAGCAGCCGACAGAGGAACACTGAAGCTTTCTTT
j_call: TRBJ1-1
v_call: TRBV14
clone_size: NA
d_call: NA

cdr3_aa: CSARLRGRNTGELFF
cdr3_nt: TGCAGTGCCCGGTTACGAGGGCGAAACACCGGGGAGCTGTTTTTT
j_call: TRBJ2-2
v_call: TRBV20-1
clone_size: once
d_call: NA

cdr3_aa: CASSTPMGQGLYNEQFF
cdr3_nt: TGTGCCAGCAGCACCCCAATGGGACAGGGTCTCTACAATGAGCAGTTCTTC
j_call: TRBJ2-1
v_call: TRBV2
clone_size: NA
d_call: TRBD1

cdr3_aa: CASSRTARQGQETQYF
cdr3_nt: TGCGCCAGCAGCCGGACCGCCCGCCAGGGTCAGGAGACCCAGTACTTC
j_call: TRBJ2-5
v_call: TRBV4-3
clone_size: NA
d_call: NA

cdr3_aa: CASRQDFAGSSYNEQFF
cdr3_nt: TGCGCCAGCAGACAAGATTTCGCAGGGAGCTCCTACAATGAGCAGTTCTTC
j_call: TRBJ2-1
v_call: TRBV4-3
clone_size: NA
d_call: NA

cdr3_aa: CASSYDGNNEQFF
cdr3_nt: TGTGCCAGCAGTTACGACGGAAACAATGAGCAGTTCTTC
j_call: TRBJ2-1
v_call: TRBV13
clone_size: NA
d_call: NA

cdr3_aa: CASKEGSEAFF
cdr3_nt: TGTGCCAGCAAGGAGGGAAGTGAAGCTTTCTTT
j_call: TRBJ1-1
v_call: TRBV28
clone_size: many
d_call: NA

cdr3_aa: CASSPGTANEQYF
cdr3_nt: TGTGCCAGCAGCCCCGGGACAGCAAACGAGCAGTACTTC
j_call: TRBJ2-7
v_call: TRBV7-6
clone_size: NA
d_call: TRBD1

cdr3_aa: CASSHAGQQEGDGYTF
cdr3_nt: TGTGCCAGCAGCCACGCGGGACAGCAAGAAGGGGATGGCTACACCTTC
j_call: TRBJ1-2
v_call: TRBV7-9
clone_size: NA
d_call: TRBD1

cdr3_aa: CSVRGGSSYEQYF
cdr3_nt: TGCAGCGTCCGGGGGGGCAGCTCCTACGAGCAGTACTTC
j_call: TRBJ2-7
v_call: TRBV29-1
clone_size: NA
d_call: TRBD2

cdr3_aa: CASSGTEGNTEAFF
cdr3_nt: TGTGCCAGCAGCGGGACCGAGGGGAACACTGAAGCTTTCTTT
j_call: TRBJ1-1
v_call: TRBV2
clone_size: once
d_call: NA

cdr3_aa: CATSRSRGSYEQYF
cdr3_nt: TGTGCCACCAGCAGAAGTAGGGGTTCCTACGAGCAGTACTTC
j_call: TRBJ2-7
v_call: TRBV15
clone_size: NA
d_call: NA

cdr3_aa: CSVPLTGTSLTDTQYF
cdr3_nt: TGCAGCGTCCCTCTTACCGGGACTAGCTTGACAGATACGCAGTATTTT
j_call: TRBJ2-3
v_call: TRBV29-1
clone_size: NA
d_call: TRBD2

cdr3_aa: CASSLFLGGEQYF
cdr3_nt: TGTGCCAGCAGCTTGTTTCTCGGTGGAGAGCAGTACTTC
j_call: TRBJ2-7
v_call: TRBV7-9
clone_size: NA
d_call: NA

cdr3_aa: CASGHPQGRLRGYTF
cdr3_nt: TGTGCCAGCGGGCACCCACAGGGTCGTCTTCGGGGCTACACCTTC
j_call: TRBJ1-2
v_call: TRBV7-1
clone_size: NA
d_call: NA

cdr3_aa: CASSLYGTAEAFF
cdr3_nt: TGTGCCAGCAGCTTATACGGGACTGCCGAAGCTTTCTTT
j_call: TRBJ1-1
v_call: TRBV7-8
clone_size: NA
d_call: NA

cdr3_aa: CATSEGGNTEAFF
cdr3_nt: TGTGCCACCAGTGAAGGTGGGAACACTGAAGCTTTCTTT
j_call: TRBJ1-1
v_call: TRBV24-1
clone_size: NA
d_call: NA

cdr3_aa: CASSLYLTGELFF
cdr3_nt: TGTGCCAGCAGCTTATATCTGACCGGGGAGCTGTTTTTT
j_call: TRBJ2-2
v_call: TRBV7-9
clone_size: few
d_call: NA

cdr3_aa: CASRSGDGYTF
cdr3_nt: TGTGCCAGCAGGTCGGGAGATGGCTACACCTTC
j_call: TRBJ1-2
v_call: TRBV25-1
clone_size: few
d_call: NA